A selection of T cell receptor beta chains follows, all from one sample in a study of breast tumors, draining lymph nodes, adjacent tissues. TCRdb analysed the multiplex PCR reads with MiXCR anew, one entry per CDR3 protein. The sample shows 200,000 to 250,000 distinct CDR3 sequences, about 34% of them seen only once. The sequencing sample was made of axillary lymph node tissue. The receptors come from a female donor with breast cancer. Some clones in this sample may be carry-over from other donors' samples. Both conserved end residues are part of each CDR3. D genes are given only for firm matches. Clone size appears in some rows only: once, few, many, or a class for an expanded clone.

V	size	D	J	DNA	CDR3
TRBV3-1	many	-	TRBJ2-5	TGTGCCAGCAGCCAAGCCGGAGCGGTGTGGGAGACCCAGTACTTC	CASSQAGAVWETQYF
TRBV20-1	many	-	TRBJ1-2	TGCAGTGCTATTCCGGTTACCAGGGGTAGTGACTATGGCTACACCTTC	CSAIPVTRGSDYGYTF
TRBV3-1	-	TRBD1	TRBJ1-2	TGTGCCAGCAGCCGGGACAGGGCAACCTATGGCTACACCTTC	CASSRDRATYGYTF
TRBV20-1	many	TRBD1	TRBJ2-7	TGCAGTGCGGGGACAGGGCGGTCGCCCTACGAGCAGTACTTC	CSAGTGRSPYEQYF
TRBV30	-	TRBD1	TRBJ2-2	TGTGCCTGGAGTGTACAGGGGCGAACCGGGGAGCTGTTTTTT	CAWSVQGRTGELFF
TRBV20-1	many	TRBD2	TRBJ2-1	TGCAGTGCTGGCCTTTTAGCGGGAGGCAATGAGCAGTTCTTC	CSAGLLAGGNEQFF
TRBV29-1	many	-	TRBJ2-7	TGCAGCGTTGTTCGGACAACTGGCAGTGACGAGCAGTACTTC	CSVVRTTGSDEQYF
TRBV5-8	many	-	TRBJ2-7	TGTGCCAGCAGCTTGTACGAGCAGTACTTC	CASSLYEQYF
TRBV19	many	-	TRBJ2-3	TGTGCCAGTATGAATGGCGGGGGCACAGATACGCAGTATTTT	CASMNGGGTDTQYF
TRBV12-3/TRBV12-4	many	TRBD2	TRBJ2-3	TGTGCCAGTCGGACTAGCGGCACAGATACGCAGTATTTT	CASRTSGTDTQYF
TRBV6-2/TRBV6-3	many	-	TRBJ2-5	TGTGCCAGCACCAGGAAACGTTTCCAAAAGACCCAGTACTTC	CASTRKRFQKTQYF